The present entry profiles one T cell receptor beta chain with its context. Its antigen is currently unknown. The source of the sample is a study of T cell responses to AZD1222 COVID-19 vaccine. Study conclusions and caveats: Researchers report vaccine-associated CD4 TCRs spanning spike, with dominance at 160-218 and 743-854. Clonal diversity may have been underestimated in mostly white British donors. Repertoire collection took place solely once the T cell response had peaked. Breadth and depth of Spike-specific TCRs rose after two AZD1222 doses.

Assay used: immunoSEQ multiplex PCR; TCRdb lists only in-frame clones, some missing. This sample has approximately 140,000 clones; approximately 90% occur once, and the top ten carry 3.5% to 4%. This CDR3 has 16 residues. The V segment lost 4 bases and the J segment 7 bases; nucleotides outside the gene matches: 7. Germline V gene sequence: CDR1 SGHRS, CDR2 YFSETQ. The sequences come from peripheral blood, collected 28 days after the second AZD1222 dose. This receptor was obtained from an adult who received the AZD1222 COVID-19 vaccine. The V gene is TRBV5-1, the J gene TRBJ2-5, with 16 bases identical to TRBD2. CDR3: CASSRGTSGRAVTQYF. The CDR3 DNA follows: TGCGCCAGCAGCCGCGGGACTAGCGGGAGGGCCGTGACCCAGTACTTC.